One and the same sample provided the 5 T cell receptor beta chains below, sequenced in a study of T cell responses to AZD1222 COVID-19 vaccine. The table came from immunoSEQ multiplex PCR; TCRdb's copy has only in-frame clones and leaves some out. The table lists approximately 70,000 clones, roughly 91% of them singletons, with about 25% in the top ten. Here the sequenced sample was peripheral blood, taken on day 0 of AZD1222 vaccination. These receptors all stem from an adult in good health.

This sequence joins TRBV6-5 and TRBJ1-6; a weak D match, TRBD1 (5 bases). V was trimmed by 6 bases and J by 3 bases, leaving 9 bases between them. This CDR3 is built from 14 residues. Germline values: CDR1 MNHEY, CDR2 SVGAGI. The CDR3 nucleotides read TGTGCCAGCAGCCGGGACTTCTATAATTCACCCCTCCACTTT. Translation: CASSRDFYNSPLHF.

The chain carries TRBV19 and TRBJ2-2; 7 positions match TRBD1. This CDR3 is 16 amino acids long. After removal of 3 bases from V and 2 bases from J, the junction contained 6 bases not matched to a gene. Germline loops: CDR1 LNHDA, CDR2 SQIVND (reference sequence). CDR3 sequence reads: CASSIERGPNTGELFF. Written as DNA, the CDR3 is TGTGCCAGTAGTATCGAGAGGGGGCCCAACACCGGGGAGCTGTTTTTT.

The rearrangement uses TRBV6-5 and TRBJ1-1; D gene unclear. From germline, CDR1 is MNHEY and CDR2 SVGAGI. There are 14 residues in the CDR3. V was clipped by 6 bases and J by 0 bases, with 11 bases between them. The CDR3, as DNA: TGTGCCAGCAGCCCGGAGGGCCTGAACACTGAAGCTTTCTTT. Translating it yields CASSPEGLNTEAFF.

This clone was recorded once. The CDR3 region has the DNA TGTGCCAGCAGACCGGGGGGCTACTATGGCTACACCTTC. Its translation is CASRPGGYYGYTF. The chain employs TRBV11-2 and TRBJ1-2; TRBD1 is a possible D gene (6 bases). The CDR3 runs 13 residues. V lost 6 bases and J lost 3, with 11 bases in between. CDR1 is SGHAT and CDR2 is FQNNGV in the germline V gene.

Written as DNA, the CDR3 is TGTGCCAGTAGTATTAGACCGGGGGCGGATCAGCCCCAGCATTTT. Protein: CASSIRPGADQPQHF. The chain employs TRBV19 and TRBJ1-5, with a weak D call TRBD1 (6 bases). The CDR3 sequence is 15 residues long. CDR1 is LNHDA, CDR2 SQIVND, per germline (reference sequence). Between the trimmed V and J ends, which lost 3 bases and 5 bases, there was a span of 14 bases.